The 32 T cell receptor beta chains below come from one sample, sequenced in a study of blood T cell repertoires in COVID-19. Profiled with immunoSEQ multiplex PCR; TCRdb holds only in-frame clones, not every one. The repertoire holds approximately 65,000 clones, roughly 87% seen once, with around 0.47% in the top ten. The sequencing input was peripheral blood. The receptors were gathered from a man between 45 and 60 years old with COVID-19, enrolled during active disease.

This chain links TRBV28 with TRBJ1-2; TRBD1 matches 10 bases. The V and J ends lost 2 bases and 4 bases, in that order; junction bases with no gene match: 13. This CDR3 has 18 amino acids. The germline V gene has CDR1 MDHEN and CDR2 SYDVKM. CDR3 bases: TGTGCCAGCAGTTTACCCTGGACAGGGGGAGATAGACGCTATGGCTACACCTTC. Its translation: CASSLPWTGGDRRYGYTF.

J is TRBJ2-7 and V is TRBV28; 9 nucleotides agree with TRBD1. This CDR3 comprises 14 residues. With V trimmed by 6 bases and J by 7 bases, 10 bases remained unmatched. Per germline, CDR1 MDHEN and CDR2 SYDVKM. CDR3 region: CASSLGQGSGEQYF. The CDR3 DNA follows: TGTGCCAGCAGCCTAGGACAGGGGAGTGGAGAGCAGTACTTC.

The chain joins TRBV9 to TRBJ2-7; 9 nucleotides line up with TRBD1. The ends lost 2 bases at V and 5 bases at J; junction bases unmatched: 8. The CDR3 consists of 15 residues. Germline V gene sequence: CDR1 SGDLS, CDR2 YYNGEE. The DNA for the CDR3 is TGTGCCAGCAGCGTGGGGACAGGGAGGTACCACGAGCAGTACTTC. Its translation: CASSVGTGRYHEQYF.

This clone was seen a single time. This chain joins TRBV19 and TRBJ2-4, with TRBD2 identical over 7 bases. This CDR3 contains 15 residues. Germline V CDR1 and CDR2: LNHDA, SQIVND (reference sequence). Losses at the gene ends were 5 bases for V and 6 bases for J; bases not matched to a gene: 10. CDR3 sequence: CASSLFWGGINIQYF. CDR3 bases: TGTGCCAGTAGTCTGTTTTGGGGGGGGATAAACATTCAGTACTTC.

J is TRBJ2-2 and V is TRBV3-1 (or the pseudogene TRBV3-2), with D unclear. V dropped 2 bases and J dropped 5 bases, with 6 bases sitting between them. The CDR3 is made up of 13 amino acids. In germline, CDR1 is LGHDT, CDR2 YNNKEL (reference sequence). CDR3 region: CASSQLGTGELFF. The CDR3 coding sequence is TGTGCCAGCAGCCAACTCGGTACCGGGGAGCTGTTTTTT.

The rearrangement links TRBV4-1 to TRBJ1-2; TRBD1 matches at 10 bases. Germline-derived CDR1 and CDR2 are MGHRA and YSYEKL. V shed 1 base and J 3 bases; nucleotides not matched to a gene: 11. There are 18 residues in the CDR3. The CDR3 sequence: CASSQGVRDRGKDYGYTF. In DNA, the CDR3 is TGCGCCAGCAGCCAAGGGGTCAGGGACAGGGGTAAGGACTATGGCTACACCTTC.

The chain uses TRBV4-3 and TRBJ2-3; 13 nucleotides align to TRBD2. CDR1 is LGHNA and CDR2 is YSLEER in the germline V gene. J was trimmed by 5 bases and V by 5 bases; bases with no gene match: 7. The CDR3 runs to 16 residues. In nucleotides, the CDR3 is TGCGCCAGCAGCGATCGACTAGCGGGAGGATTAGATACGCAGTATTTT. It specifies CASSDRLAGGLDTQYF.

V usage is TRBV10-3 and J usage is TRBJ2-7; 7 bases match TRBD1. Trimming cost V 10 bases and J 0 bases; bases outside gene matches: 12. Germline V gene sequence: CDR1 ENHRY, CDR2 SYGVKD. The CDR3 has 15 residues. In DNA form, the CDR3 reads TGTGCCAAAAAGGGGGCTGTTTGGAGCTCCTACGAGCAGTACTTC. This codes for CAKKGAVWSSYEQYF.

The J gene is TRBJ2-5, the V gene TRBV2; TRBD2 aligns across 10 bases. With 5 bases clipped from V and 2 bases from J, the junction kept 5 bases outside the gene matches. The CDR3 runs 15 residues. Germline assignment: CDR1 SNHLY and CDR2 FYNNEI. The CDR3 reads CASSRSSGRQETQYF. CDR3 nucleotide sequence: TGTGCCAGCAGTCGGTCTAGCGGGAGACAAGAGACCCAGTACTTC.

The chain employs TRBV15 and TRBJ2-5; D may be TRBD1 (5 bases). Trimming stripped 0 bases from V and 1 base from J, with 15 bases between. The CDR3 length is 17 residues. Germline CDR1 reads LNHNV; CDR2 reads YYDKDF (reference sequence). CDR3 DNA: TGTGCCACCAGCAGAGATTCGACCAGGGCCTCCCAAGAGACCCAGTACTTC. This codes for CATSRDSTRASQETQYF.

V gene TRBV25-1 combines with J gene TRBJ2-7, with D hard to call. The CDR3 totals 13 residues. Looked up from germline, CDR1 is MGHDK and CDR2 is SYGVNS. The V end was cut by 5 bases, the J end by 3 bases, with 11 bases between. The CDR3, as DNA: TGTGCCAGCAGTTATAACACGGGCTACGAGCAGTACTTC. It yields the protein CASSYNTGYEQYF.

This chain connects TRBV2 to TRBJ2-5; tentatively, D is TRBD1 (6 bases). In germline, CDR1 is SNHLY, CDR2 FYNNEI. V was shortened by 4 bases and J by 4 bases, with 10 bases between the two germline ends. This CDR3 comprises 13 residues. CDR3 residues: CASSGRGSETQYF. The CDR3 nucleotides are TGTGCCAGCAGTGGAAGGGGGTCAGAGACCCAGTACTTC.

The chain employs TRBV5-1 and TRBJ2-1; D unresolved. Germline CDR1 and CDR2: SGHRS and YFSETQ. The CDR3 totals 16 residues. Deletions cut 0 bases from V and 2 bases from J, with 12 bases between. The CDR3 is CASSLVPSSAYNEQFF. The CDR3 DNA sequence: TGCGCCAGCAGCTTGGTTCCTAGTTCGGCCTACAATGAGCAGTTCTTC.

This sequence joins TRBV5-6 and TRBJ1-1; 8 positions match TRBD1. Germline loops: CDR1 SGHDT, CDR2 YYEEEE. With 2 bases clipped from V and 3 bases from J, the junction kept 12 bases outside the gene matches. There are 17 residues in the CDR3. The CDR3 is CASSFTGTGRWDTEAFF. The CDR3, as DNA: TGTGCCAGCAGCTTCACCGGGACAGGAAGATGGGACACTGAAGCTTTCTTT.

There are a few counts of this clone. V usage is TRBV27 and J usage is TRBJ2-1, with D unclear. This CDR3 has 14 amino acids. The V and J ends lost 6 bases and 0 bases respectively, with 9 bases between them. The germline V gene encodes CDR1 MNHEY and CDR2 SMNVEV (reference sequence). CDR3 bases: TGTGCCAGCAGCACCCGGGTCTCCTACAATGAGCAGTTCTTC. It encodes CASSTRVSYNEQFF.

The rearrangement uses TRBV28 and TRBJ1-2, with TRBD1 as a possible D gene (6 bases). CDR1 is MDHEN and CDR2 is SYDVKM in the germline V gene. This CDR3 has 13 residues. Trimming took off 8 bases at V and 5 bases at J, with 15 bases between the two ends. The CDR3 reads CASVRGARYGYTF. CDR3 sequence (DNA): TGTGCCAGCGTCCGGGGGGCACGGTATGGCTACACCTTC.

This chain connects TRBV28 to TRBJ2-1; 13 bases map to TRBD2. CDR1 MDHEN and CDR2 SYDVKM come from the germline V gene. Trimming cost V 5 bases and J 5 bases; bases outside gene matches: 6. The CDR3 length is 16 residues. CDR3 amino acids: CASSPWTSGGNNEQFF. In nucleotides, the CDR3 is TGTGCCAGCAGTCCGTGGACTAGCGGGGGTAACAATGAGCAGTTCTTC.

In this sample, this clone turned up a few times. The V gene is TRBV19, the J gene TRBJ2-1, with 9 bases matching TRBD1. Germline V gives CDR1 LNHDA, CDR2 SQIVND (reference sequence). V lost 4 bases to trimming and J lost 9 bases; unmatched junction nucleotides: 4. The CDR3 runs to 13 residues. CDR3 protein: CASSKDRGTEQFF. CDR3 nucleotide sequence: TGTGCCAGTAGTAAGGACAGGGGAACTGAGCAGTTCTTC. Full variable domain (missing parts from reference TRBV19 and TRBJ2-1): DGGITQSPKYLFRKEGQNVTLSCEQNLNHDAMYWYRQDPGQGLRLIYYSQIVNDFQKGDIAEGYSVSREKKESFPLTVTSAQKNPTAFYLCASSKDRGTEQFFGPGTRLTVL.

The V and J genes are TRBV11-2 and TRBJ1-2, with 8 bases identical to TRBD1. The V gene's germline CDR1 is SGHAT and CDR2 FQNNGV. J gave up 8 bases and V 5 bases, and 13 bases lay outside the gene matches. The CDR3 runs 15 residues. Here the CDR3 DNA reads TGTGCCAGCAGCCGCATTTCAGGGGGCGGTGGGGGCTACACCTTC. Translated, it gives CASSRISGGGGGYTF.

The chain has TRBV5-6 and TRBJ1-1, with 7 bases aligning to TRBD1. V lost 4 bases to trimming and J lost 1 base; unmatched junction nucleotides: 7. Germline lookup yields CDR1 SGHDT and CDR2 YYEEEE. This CDR3 is built from 15 residues. CDR3 bases: TGTGCCAGCAGCCCGCGGACAGGCGGGAACACTGAAGCTTTCTTT. Translating it yields CASSPRTGGNTEAFF. Together with reference TRBV5-6 and TRBJ1-1, the CDR3 gives the full variable domain: DAGVTQSPTHLIKTRGQQVTLRCSPKSGHDTVSWYQQALGQGPQFIFQYYEEEERQRGNFPDRFSGHQFPNYSSELNVNALLLGDSALYLCASSPRTGGNTEAFFGQGTRLTVV.

J is TRBJ1-2 and V is TRBV5-1; weak D call: TRBD1 (5 bases). The germline V and J ends were trimmed by 0 bases and 2 bases, with 11 bases remaining between them. This CDR3 has 15 amino acids. Per the germline V gene, CDR1 is SGHRS and CDR2 is YFSETQ. The CDR3 loop is CASSLGSAGNYGYTF. The CDR3 DNA sequence: TGCGCCAGCAGCTTGGGTTCTGCAGGGAACTATGGCTACACCTTC.

CDR3: CASGLVDRDYEQYF. In nucleotides, the CDR3 is TGTGCTAGTGGTTTGGTGGACAGGGACTACGAGCAGTACTTC. The genes are TRBV12-5 and TRBJ2-7, with 8 nucleotides matching TRBD1. V was pared by 0 bases and J by 3 bases, with 1 base of the junction left unmatched. The CDR3 covers 14 residues. Germline V gene lookup returns CDR1 LGHNT and CDR2 FRNRAP.

The V gene is TRBV5-4, the J gene TRBJ2-7, with 7 bases that match TRBD1. CDR3 length: 17 amino acids. V was clipped by 3 bases and J by 3 bases; unmatched bases: 15. Germline loops: CDR1 SGHNT, CDR2 YYREEE (reference sequence). The CDR3: CASSSAGTVDPLYEQYF. For the CDR3, the DNA is TGTGCCAGCAGCTCTGCCGGGACAGTGGACCCCCTCTACGAGCAGTACTTC.

This clone is a singleton in its sample. V is TRBV5-5 and J is TRBJ2-6; 10 nucleotides match TRBD1. Germline V gene sequence: CDR1 SGHKS, CDR2 YYEKEE (reference sequence). The CDR3 sequence is 18 residues long. Germline trimming cut 3 bases from V and 0 bases from J; bases unmatched to any gene: 6. CDR3 sequence reads: CASSYDRGLLSGANVLTF. In nucleotides, the CDR3 is TGTGCCAGCAGCTATGACAGGGGGCTCCTCTCTGGGGCCAACGTCCTGACTTTC.

The chain uses TRBV2 and TRBJ1-2; D perhaps matches TRBD1 (5 bases). V dropped 0 bases and J dropped 2 bases, with 7 bases sitting between them. There are 14 residues in the CDR3. From germline, CDR1 is SNHLY and CDR2 FYNNEI. The DNA for the CDR3 is TGTGCCAGCAGTGAAGCAGGGGCAAACTATGGCTACACCTTC. It specifies CASSEAGANYGYTF. Full variable domain (outside the CDR3, taken from reference TRBV2 and TRBJ1-2): EPEVTQTPSHQVTQMGQEVILRCVPISNHLYFYWYRQILGQKVEFLVSFYNNEISEKSEIFDDQFSVERPDGSNFTLKIRSTKLEDSAMYFCASSEAGANYGYTFGSGTRLTVV.

The genes are TRBV19 and TRBJ2-5; tentatively, D is TRBD2 (6 bases). This CDR3 spans 14 amino acids. From germline, CDR1 is LNHDA and CDR2 SQIVND (reference sequence). V was pared by 1 base and J by 5 bases, with 11 bases between. The CDR3 DNA reads TGTGCCAGTAGTATAGTGTCGGGGGTGGAGACCCAGTACTTC. Amino acids: CASSIVSGVETQYF.

The J gene is TRBJ2-7, the V gene TRBV27; TRBD1 aligns across 12 bases. Germline V gene data show CDR1 as MNHEY and CDR2 as SMNVEV (reference sequence). This CDR3 contains 16 residues. With 4 bases clipped from V and 5 bases from J, the junction kept 9 bases outside the gene matches. This chain's CDR3 is CASSYTGTGGVNEQYF. The CDR3 DNA follows: TGTGCCAGCAGTTACACCGGGACAGGGGGCGTCAACGAGCAGTACTTC.

This chain joins TRBV28 and TRBJ2-1; D possibly corresponds to TRBD2 (7 bases). The CDR3 contains 16 residues. Germline V gene sequence: CDR1 MDHEN, CDR2 SYDVKM. V was trimmed by 1 base and J by 5 bases, leaving 15 bases between them. CDR3 protein: CASSLFAGRGDNEQFF. CDR3 bases: TGTGCCAGCAGTTTATTTGCGGGGAGGGGGGACAATGAGCAGTTCTTC.

The chain's CDR3 is CASSAAGDTQYF. The CDR3 coding sequence is TGTGCCAGCAGCGCAGCAGGGGATACGCAGTATTTT. The chain recombines TRBV7-2 with TRBJ2-3; D may be TRBD1 (5 bases). The CDR3 is made up of 12 amino acids. V dropped 5 bases and J dropped 6 bases, with 9 bases sitting between them. From germline, CDR1 is SGHTA and CDR2 FQGNSA.

This clone showed up just once. This rearrangement joins TRBV28 to TRBJ1-2, with 7 nucleotides matching TRBD1. Germline CDR1 reads MDHEN; CDR2 reads SYDVKM. The V and J ends lost 2 bases and 4 bases, in that order; junction bases with no gene match: 10. CDR3 size: 16 residues. Here the CDR3 reads CASSLDGTGVSYGYTF. Written as DNA, the CDR3 is TGTGCCAGCAGTTTAGATGGCACAGGGGTAAGCTATGGCTACACCTTC.

The chain recombines TRBV5-1 with TRBJ2-7, with TRBD1 identical over 7 bases. Germline values: CDR1 SGHRS, CDR2 YFSETQ. The CDR3 loop spans 15 amino acids. The ends lost 1 base at V and 0 bases at J; junction bases unmatched: 4. The CDR3 DNA follows: TGCGCCAGCAGCTTGAGGGGACAGAGCTCCTACGAGCAGTACTTC. Its protein is CASSLRGQSSYEQYF.

The chain carries TRBV19 and TRBJ2-7; perhaps TRBD1 as D (6 bases). V shed 7 bases and J shed 12 bases, with 16 bases lying between them. CDR1 and CDR2 from the germline V gene are LNHDA and SQIVND (reference sequence). The CDR3 totals 11 residues. CDR3 amino acids: CASTADRILYF. CDR3 in DNA: TGTGCCAGTACCGCGGACAGAATTTTGTACTTC.